This T cell receptor (beta chain) was profiled in a study of cytomegalovirus exposure and HLA in healthy donors. Looking at the study overall: The 120 validation repertoires matched the roughly 700 first-cohort repertoires in platform, a later analysis reported. Points from the study as a whole: In vitro checks showed that a few CMV-associated chains really do target CMV antigens. Cytomegalovirus-associated TCR beta chains were listed, numbering 164. Usually a TCR sequence was rare, but some public TCRs were found in many donors.

Trimming left V 6 bases short and J 7 bases short, with 12 bases between. CDR1 SQVTM and CDR2 ANQGSEA come from the germline V gene. The CDR3 spans 11 residues. Only in-frame clones appear in the TCRdb table, and some are missing; sequencing was by immunoSEQ multiplex PCR. The table records 100,000 to 130,000 clones, approximately 85% of them present only once. This clone was seen a few times. Its specificity is unknown. Sequencing was carried out using PBMCs. This chain joins TRBV29-1 and TRBJ1-2; D is perhaps TRBD1 (5 bases). The sequence was collected from a woman between 18 and 30 years old in good health and CMV-seronegative. CDR3 in DNA: TGCAGCGTGCTGAGGGACTCTGGCTACACCTTC. Protein sequence: CSVLRDSGYTF.